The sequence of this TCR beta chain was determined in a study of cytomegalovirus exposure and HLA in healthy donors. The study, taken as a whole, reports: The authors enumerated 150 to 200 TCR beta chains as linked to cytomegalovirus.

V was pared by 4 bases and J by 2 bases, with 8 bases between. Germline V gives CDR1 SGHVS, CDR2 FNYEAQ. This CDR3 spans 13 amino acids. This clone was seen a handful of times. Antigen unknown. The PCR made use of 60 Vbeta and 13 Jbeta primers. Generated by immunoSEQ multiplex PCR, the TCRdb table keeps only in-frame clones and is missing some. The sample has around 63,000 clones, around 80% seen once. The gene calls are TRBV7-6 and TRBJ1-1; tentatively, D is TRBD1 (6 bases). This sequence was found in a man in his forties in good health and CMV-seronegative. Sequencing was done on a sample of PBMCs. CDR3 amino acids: CASSSRGNTEAFF. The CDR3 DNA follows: TGTGCCAGCAGCTCCAGGGGTAACACTGAAGCTTTCTTT.